This T cell receptor beta chain was identified during a study of identical twins. This clonotype appeared many times. Each CDR3 protein is one row after TCRdb ran MiXCR on the 5' RACE reads. This sample yields about 100,000 distinct CDR3 sequences, of which 5.9% are seen a single time; about an eighth belongs to the top ten. Per the germline V gene, CDR1 is SEHNR and CDR2 is FQNEAQ (reference sequence). The CDR3 is made up of 12 amino acids. V gave up 8 bases and J gave up 4 bases, with 8 bases separating them. The sample was memory T cells sorted from blood. The origin of this receptor is a woman aged 45-59 years in good health. J is TRBJ2-2 and V is TRBV7-9; D ambiguous. The CDR3 spells CASGLVTGELFF. The CDR3 region has the DNA TGTGCCAGCGGCCTTGTCACCGGGGAGCTGTTTTTT. Using reference TRBV7-9 and TRBJ2-2 for the parts outside the CDR3, the full variable domain is DTGVSQNPRHKITKRGQNVTFRCDPISEHNRLYWYRQTLGQGPEFLTYFQNEAQLEKSRLLSDRFSAERPKGSFSTLEIQRTEQGDSAMYLCASGLVTGELFFGEGSRLTVL.